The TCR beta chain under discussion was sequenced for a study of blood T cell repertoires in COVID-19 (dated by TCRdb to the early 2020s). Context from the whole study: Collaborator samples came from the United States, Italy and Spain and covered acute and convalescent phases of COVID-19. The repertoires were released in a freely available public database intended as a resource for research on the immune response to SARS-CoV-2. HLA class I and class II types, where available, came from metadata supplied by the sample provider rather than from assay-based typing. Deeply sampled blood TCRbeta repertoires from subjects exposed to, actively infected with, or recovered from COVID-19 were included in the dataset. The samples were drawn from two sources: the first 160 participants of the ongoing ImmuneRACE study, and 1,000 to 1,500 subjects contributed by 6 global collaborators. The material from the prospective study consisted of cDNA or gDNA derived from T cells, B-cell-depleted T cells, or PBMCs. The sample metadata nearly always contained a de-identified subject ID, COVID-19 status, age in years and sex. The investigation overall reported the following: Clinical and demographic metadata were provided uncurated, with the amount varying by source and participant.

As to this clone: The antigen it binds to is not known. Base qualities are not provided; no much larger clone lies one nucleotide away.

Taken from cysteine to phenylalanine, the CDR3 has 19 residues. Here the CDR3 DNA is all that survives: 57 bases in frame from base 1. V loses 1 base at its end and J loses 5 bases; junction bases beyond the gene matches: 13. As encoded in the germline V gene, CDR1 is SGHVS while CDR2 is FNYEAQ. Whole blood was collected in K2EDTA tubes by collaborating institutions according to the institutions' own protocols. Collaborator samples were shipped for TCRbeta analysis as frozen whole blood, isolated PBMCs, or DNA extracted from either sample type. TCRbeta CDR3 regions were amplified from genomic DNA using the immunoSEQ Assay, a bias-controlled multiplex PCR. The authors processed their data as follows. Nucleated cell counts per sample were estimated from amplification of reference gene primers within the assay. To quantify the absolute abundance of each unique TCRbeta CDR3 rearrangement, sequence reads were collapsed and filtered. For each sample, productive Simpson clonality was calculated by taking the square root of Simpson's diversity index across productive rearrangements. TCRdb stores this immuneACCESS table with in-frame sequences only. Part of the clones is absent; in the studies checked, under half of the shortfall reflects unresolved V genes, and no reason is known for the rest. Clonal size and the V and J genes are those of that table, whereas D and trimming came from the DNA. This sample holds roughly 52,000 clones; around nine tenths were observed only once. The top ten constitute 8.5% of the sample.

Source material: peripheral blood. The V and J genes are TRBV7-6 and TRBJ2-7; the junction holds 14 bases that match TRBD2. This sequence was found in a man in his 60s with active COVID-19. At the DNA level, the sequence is TGTGCCAGCAGCTTAGACCCCGGGACTAGCGGGAGAGGGTTAAACGAGCAGTACTTC. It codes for CASSLDPGTSGRGLNEQYF.